What follows are 26 T cell receptor beta chains derived from one specimen sequenced in a study of a mutant IDH1 vaccine in newly diagnosed glioma. The time point was: week 47, end of study. Each dose delivered 300 ug of mutant IDH1 20-mer peptide subcutaneously with imiquimod. Here immunoSEQ multiplex PCR was the method, and the copy in TCRdb shows in-frame clones only, minus some. The sample has about 56,000 clones, about 80% seen once. No antigens are known for them. The specimen comprised PBMCs, sampled from a glioma patient whose treatment included an IDH1 peptide vaccine. The receptors originated from a man aged 50-60 years with glioma.

The chain employs TRBV19 and TRBJ2-7, with D possibly being TRBD1 (6 bases). V was shortened by 3 bases and J by 2 bases, with 14 bases between the two germline ends. This CDR3 has 15 residues. Germline CDR1 reads LNHDA; CDR2 reads SQIVND (reference sequence). CDR3 sequence reads: CASSIGRRGTYEQYF. The CDR3 DNA follows: TGTGCCAGTAGTATCGGCCGCAGGGGAACCTACGAGCAGTACTTC.

The genes are TRBV5-6 and TRBJ1-4; the D is unclear. The V gene's germline CDR1 is SGHDT and CDR2 YYEEEE. V was clipped by 9 bases and J by 0 bases, with 15 bases between them. The CDR3 is made up of 15 amino acids. DNA for the CDR3: TGTGCCACCTCGAATAAGGGCGCAACTAATGAAAAACTGTTTTTT. This sequence encodes CATSNKGATNEKLFF.

The CDR3 bases are TGTGCCAGCAGTTTATCTACCGGGACGGCATACGAGCAGTACTTC. This gives the protein CASSLSTGTAYEQYF. This rearrangement joins TRBV27 to TRBJ2-7, with D perhaps given as TRBD1 or TRBD2 (5 bases each). The germline gives CDR1 MNHEY, CDR2 SMNVEV (reference sequence). The CDR3 consists of 15 residues. The V end lost 0 bases, the J end lost 4 bases, and 13 bases lay between the germline ends.

This clone was seen a few times. The chain employs TRBV7-2 and TRBJ2-3, with 12 bases identical to TRBD2. Unmatched junction bases numbered 9, after V lost 1 base and J lost 7 bases. This CDR3 region has 17 residues. Germline V gives CDR1 SGHTA, CDR2 FQGNSA. Written as DNA, the CDR3 is TGTGCCAGCAGCTTAGGCCCTAGCGGGGGGGCTTTGAATACGCAGTATTTT. This codes for CASSLGPSGGALNTQYF.

The J gene is TRBJ2-5, the V gene TRBV5-1; D remains ambiguous. Germline CDR1 reads SGHRS; CDR2 reads YFSETQ. This CDR3 is 13 amino acids long. The V and J ends lost 0 bases and 7 bases respectively, with 10 bases between them. The CDR3 DNA sequence: TGCGCCAGCAGCTTGGTTTCTCCGCGGACCCAGTACTTC. It translates to CASSLVSPRTQYF.

The gene calls are TRBV29-1 and TRBJ1-1; weak D call: TRBD1 (5 bases). Per the germline V gene, CDR1 is SQVTM and CDR2 is ANQGSEA. The CDR3 sequence is 15 residues long. V was shortened by 4 bases and J by 3 bases, with 18 bases between the two germline ends. The CDR3 DNA sequence: TGCAGCGTTGCCGGAGTTGGGGCTTTGGACACTGAAGCTTTCTTT. This translates into CSVAGVGALDTEAFF.

This chain joins TRBV4-3 and TRBJ1-2, with D possibly TRBD1 on 6 matching bases. CDR1 LGHNA and CDR2 YSLEER come from the germline V gene. This CDR3 has 15 residues. The V end lost 1 base, the J end lost 0 bases, and 9 bases lay between the germline ends. CDR3 protein: CASSQGQAANYGYTF. DNA of the CDR3: TGCGCCAGCAGCCAAGGACAGGCAGCTAACTATGGCTACACCTTC.

Note on this clone: Its ends do not fully match the called genes, so a read error is possible. This chain links TRBV7-7 with TRBJ1-1, with D uncertain. CDR3 size: 13 residues. From germline, CDR1 is SSHAT and CDR2 FNYEAQ (reference sequence). In DNA, the CDR3 is TGTGCTAGCAGCCGGGCCCCGGGCACTGAAGCTTTCTTT. Protein product: CASSRAPGTEAFF.

V is TRBV19 and J is TRBJ1-1; TRBD1 might be the D (5 bases). CDR3 length equals 15 residues. V was clipped by 4 bases and J by 2 bases, with 14 bases between them. Germline V CDR1 and CDR2: LNHDA, SQIVND (reference sequence). Here the CDR3 reads CASSTQTAANTEAFF. The CDR3 DNA reads as TGTGCCAGTAGTACTCAGACAGCGGCAAACACTGAAGCTTTCTTT. Full variable domain (outside the CDR3, taken from reference TRBV19 and TRBJ1-1): DGGITQSPKYLFRKEGQNVTLSCEQNLNHDAMYWYRQDPGQGLRLIYYSQIVNDFQKGDIAEGYSVSREKKESFPLTVTSAQKNPTAFYLCASSTQTAANTEAFFGQGTRLTVV.

The chain carries TRBV10-3 and TRBJ1-1; D might be TRBD1 (5 bases). The germline V and J ends were trimmed by 11 bases and 5 bases, with 18 bases remaining between them. Germline V gene sequence: CDR1 ENHRY, CDR2 SYGVKD. CDR3 length equals 13 residues. The CDR3 DNA is TGTGCCCTGAAGGAGGGACCTAAGACTGAAGCTTTCTTT. It yields the protein CALKEGPKTEAFF.

The rearrangement links TRBV7-2 to TRBJ2-3; D is unclear. Germline CDR1 is SGHTA and CDR2 is FQGNSA. Trimming took 8 bases from V and 6 from J, leaving 18 bases between them. This CDR3 contains 14 residues. CDR3 nucleotides: TGTGCCAGCCATCCGGGCGGCCCCGCTGATACGCAGTATTTT. This codes for CASHPGGPADTQYF.

The rearrangement joins TRBV7-9 to TRBJ2-7; no definite D call. CDR1 and CDR2 from the germline V gene are SEHNR and FQNEAQ (reference sequence). This CDR3 comprises 15 residues. Trimming shortened V by 1 base and J by 0 bases, and 10 bases separated the two germline ends. The CDR3 bases are TGTGCCAGCAGCTTAGATGGCGGTAGCTCCTACGAGCAGTACTTC. It is translated as CASSLDGGSSYEQYF. Combining the CDR3 with reference TRBV7-9 and TRBJ2-7 gives the whole variable domain DTGVSQNPRHKITKRGQNVTFRCDPISEHNRLYWYRQTLGQGPEFLTYFQNEAQLEKSRLLSDRFSAERPKGSFSTLEIQRTEQGDSAMYLCASSLDGGSSYEQYFGPGTRLTVT.

The chain joins TRBV9 to TRBJ2-3, with D perhaps given as TRBD1 or TRBD2 (6 bases each). Trimming took off 0 bases at V and 2 bases at J, with 13 bases between the two ends. The V gene's germline CDR1 is SGDLS and CDR2 YYNGEE. The CDR3 has 16 amino acids. In DNA form, the CDR3 reads TGTGCCAGCAGCGTAGAAGTAGGGGGGTACACAGATACGCAGTATTTT. Protein sequence: CASSVEVGGYTDTQYF.

The chain carries TRBV29-1 and TRBJ2-2; 7 bases agree with TRBD1. CDR1 SQVTM and CDR2 ANQGSEA come from the germline V gene. The CDR3 extends over 13 amino acids. V trimming: 4 bases; J trimming: 1 base; junction bases outside the gene matches: 0. The CDR3 spells CSVGTGNTGELFF. The CDR3 region has the DNA TGCAGCGTTGGGACAGGGAACACCGGGGAGCTGTTTTTT.

This chain uses TRBV4-3 with TRBJ1-1; tentative D call: TRBD1 (5 bases). V lost 4 bases, J lost 4 bases, and 19 bases lay in between. The CDR3 extends over 16 amino acids. Germline CDR1 LGHNA, CDR2 YSLEER. The CDR3 DNA reads as TGCGCCAGCAGCCGAGGGAGTCCGGGGCAGGGCACTGAAGCTTTCTTT. Its translation is CASSRGSPGQGTEAFF.

The J gene is TRBJ1-5, the V gene TRBV5-5; D is unclear. V dropped 0 bases and J dropped 5 bases, with 12 bases sitting between them. This CDR3 comprises 15 residues. CDR1 is SGHKS, CDR2 YYEKEE, per germline (reference sequence). For the CDR3, the DNA is TGTGCCAGCAGCTTGGAACCCGAGAGGTATCAGCCCCAGCATTTT. It specifies CASSLEPERYQPQHF.

This clone has a single count. The genes are TRBV10-2 and TRBJ1-2, with D maybe TRBD1 (6 bases). This CDR3 is 11 amino acids long. The germline V gene encodes CDR1 WSHSY and CDR2 SAAADI. V lost 4 bases and J lost 7, with 7 bases in between. CDR3 in DNA: TGCGCCAGCAGTGGCAGGGGTGGCTACACCTTC. Translation gives CASSGRGGYTF.

The rearrangement uses TRBV14 and TRBJ2-1; D gene ambiguous. The CDR3 extends over 11 amino acids. V dropped 1 base and J dropped 10 bases, with 5 bases sitting between them. Germline assignment: CDR1 SGHDN and CDR2 FVKESK. DNA for the CDR3: TGTGCCAGCAGCCAAGTTAGGGAGCAGTTCTTC. It translates to CASSQVREQFF.

The chain uses TRBV27 and TRBJ2-1; D is undetermined. Germline assignment: CDR1 MNHEY and CDR2 SMNVEV (reference sequence). CDR3 length: 13 residues. Trimming left V 4 bases short and J 1 base short, with 5 bases between. The chain's CDR3 is CASSSWSYNEQFF. In nucleotides, the CDR3 is TGTGCCAGCAGTTCGTGGTCCTACAATGAGCAGTTCTTC.

The chain recombines TRBV25-1 with TRBJ1-1, with D perhaps matching TRBD1 (6 bases). The CDR3 totals 15 residues. The germline CDR1 and CDR2 sequences are MGHDK and SYGVNS. With 4 bases removed from V and 0 bases from J, the gap between germline ends came to 12 bases. CDR3 region: CASSARTALNTEAFF. The CDR3 bases are TGTGCCAGCAGTGCACGGACAGCTTTGAACACTGAAGCTTTCTTT.

The V gene is TRBV18, the J gene TRBJ2-2, with a weak D call TRBD2 (8 bases). The CDR3 contains 17 residues. V dropped 1 base and J dropped 7 bases, with 19 bases sitting between them. The germline gives CDR1 KGHSH, CDR2 LQKENI. CDR3 bases: TGTGCCAGCTCACCACTCGGGAGGGGACAGAAGGTCGGGGAGCTGTTTTTT. Translating gives CASSPLGRGQKVGELFF.

V gene TRBV9 combines with J gene TRBJ2-7, with 12 bases identical to TRBD2. CDR1 and CDR2 (germline): SGDLS, YYNGEE. V shed 2 bases, J shed 6 bases, and the junction held 3 bases outside the gene matches. This CDR3 spans 14 amino acids. Here the CDR3 DNA reads TGTGCCAGCAGCGTTCTAGCGGGGGGGCGCGAGCAGTACTTC. It is translated as CASSVLAGGREQYF.

This rearrangement joins TRBV2 to TRBJ2-2; D not certain. Germline values: CDR1 SNHLY, CDR2 FYNNEI. The V end lost 0 bases, the J end lost 0 bases, and 5 bases lay between the germline ends. The CDR3 loop spans 15 amino acids. CDR3 in DNA: TGTGCCAGCAGTGAAGCAACGGCGAACACCGGGGAGCTGTTTTTT. The encoded protein is CASSEATANTGELFF.

This clone was detected a few times. The rearrangement joins TRBV11-2 to TRBJ1-2, with D perhaps matching TRBD1 (6 bases). V shed 1 base and J shed 8 bases, with 14 bases lying between them. The CDR3 covers 14 residues. Germline CDR1 reads SGHAT; CDR2 reads FQNNGV. The CDR3 sequence: CASSLAARGEGYTF. The CDR3 nucleotides are TGTGCCAGCAGCTTAGCGGCCAGGGGAGAGGGCTACACCTTC. The whole variable domain, remainder taken from reference TRBV11-2 and TRBJ1-2, is EAGVAQSPRYKIIEKRQSVAFWCNPISGHATLYWYQQILGQGPKLLIQFQNNGVVDDSQLPKDRFSAERLKGVDSTLKIQPAKLEDSAVYLCASSLAARGEGYTFGSGTRLTVV.

The rearrangement links TRBV6-1 to TRBJ1-5; 7 nucleotides match TRBD1. Germline V CDR1 and CDR2: MNHNS, SASEGT. This CDR3 is built from 14 residues. After removal of 5 bases from V and 5 bases from J, the junction contained 6 bases not matched to a gene. CDR3 sequence (DNA): TGTGCCAGCAGTTCAGGGGGTTTTTATCAGCCCCAGCATTTT. Protein product: CASSSGGFYQPQHF.

V usage is TRBV6-1 and J usage is TRBJ1-5, with D maybe TRBD1 (5 bases). Trimming removed 7 bases from V and 2 bases from J, with 15 bases in between. Germline CDR1 reads MNHNS; CDR2 reads SASEGT. The CDR3 extends over 15 amino acids. Here the CDR3 reads CASTPGPAGNQPQHF. DNA of the CDR3: TGTGCCAGCACCCCAGGGCCCGCTGGCAATCAGCCCCAGCATTTT.